This T cell receptor beta chain comes out of a study of blood T cell repertoires in COVID-19. The overall study: Sample material is recorded as cDNA or gDNA derived from T cells, B-cell-depleted T cells, or PBMCs.

Germline V CDR1 and CDR2: MNHEY, SVGAGI. V shed 5 bases and J shed 2 bases, with 6 bases lying between them. The CDR3 extends over 13 amino acids. Assay used: immunoSEQ multiplex PCR; TCRdb lists only in-frame clones, some missing. The profile shows fewer than 250,000 clones, 86% of them singletons. Cohort placement rested on clinical history that participants reported themselves. This rearrangement joins TRBV6-5 to TRBJ2-2; no firm D call. The specimen was PBMCs or T cells enriched from blood (not recorded which). This sequence was found in a woman in her forties or fifties who had recovered from COVID-19. In DNA form, the CDR3 reads TGTGCCAGCAGTCGGGTTAACACCGGGGAGCTGTTTTTT. It codes for CASSRVNTGELFF.